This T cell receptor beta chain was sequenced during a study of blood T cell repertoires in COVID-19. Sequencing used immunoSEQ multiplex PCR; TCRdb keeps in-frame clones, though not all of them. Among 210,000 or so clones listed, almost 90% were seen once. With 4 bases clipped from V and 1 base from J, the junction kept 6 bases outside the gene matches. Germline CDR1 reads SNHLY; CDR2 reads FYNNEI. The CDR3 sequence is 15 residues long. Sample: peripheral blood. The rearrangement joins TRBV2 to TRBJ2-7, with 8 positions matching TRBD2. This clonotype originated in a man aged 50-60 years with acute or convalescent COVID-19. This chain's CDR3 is CASSVTGGGSYEQYV. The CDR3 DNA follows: TGTGCCAGCAGTGTAACCGGGGGGGGTTCCTACGAGCAGTACGTC.